The present entry profiles one T cell receptor (beta chain) with its context. Its target is unknown. The source of the sample is a study of T cell responses to AZD1222 COVID-19 vaccine. Whole-study findings and limits: Of spike-specific TCRs, nearly half reportedly target regions left unmutated in variants. Females made up more of the donors, who were largely white British, and clonal diversity may have come out too low.

Germline V CDR1 and CDR2: SGHAT, FQNNGV. The CDR3 has 15 residues. The V and J ends lost 6 bases and 5 bases, in that order; junction bases with no gene match: 11. Clones were read by immunoSEQ multiplex PCR, and TCRdb kept only the in-frame ones, dropping some. Of over 80,000 clones in the sample, roughly nine tenths were seen once. The clonotype was recovered from an adult who received the AZD1222 COVID-19 vaccine. Sample: peripheral blood, taken 28 days after the second AZD1222 dose. The chain has TRBV11-2 and TRBJ2-5; 8 positions match TRBD2. The CDR3 DNA reads TGTGCCAGCAGTCGTCTTTCGGGAGGGCGGGAGACCCAGTACTTC. Translation: CASSRLSGGRETQYF.